The rows below give T cell receptor beta chains drawn from one sample of a study of early T cells in non-severe SARS-CoV-2 infection. TCRdb independently ran MiXCR on the 5' RACE reads; one entry per CDR3 protein. The repertoire holds around 81,000 distinct CDR3 sequences, with around 15% as singletons. Sequenced sample: whole blood. Receptors originate from an adult who was a healthcare worker with PCR-confirmed SARS-CoV-2 infection or an uninfected control (not recorded which). Each CDR3 is given with its conserved first and last residue. A D gene is named only where the DNA matches it firmly. Size tells how often a clone was seen (once, few, many) or the class of an expanded clone, and some rows leave it out.

CDR3 length	clone size	J gene	V gene	D gene	CDR3 protein	CDR3 DNA
14	few	TRBJ2-2	TRBV30	NA	CAGPLGSGTGELFF	TGTGCCGGGCCCTTGGGCTCGGGCACCGGGGAGCTGTTTTTT
16	few	TRBJ1-2	TRBV18	NA	CASSPPLRGRFYGYTF	TGTGCCAGCTCACCACCGTTGAGGGGCCGCTTTTATGGCTACACCTTC
15	NA	TRBJ2-1	TRBV5-1	NA	CASSLVLDSPHEQFF	TGCGCCAGCAGCTTGGTTTTGGACAGTCCTCATGAGCAGTTCTTC
12	NA	TRBJ1-6	TRBV2	NA	CASSDSNSPLHF	TGTGCCAGCAGTGACAGTAATTCACCCCTCCACTTT
16	few	TRBJ1-6	TRBV11-2	TRBD1	CASSLEGQVINSPLHF	TGTGCCAGCAGCTTGGAGGGACAGGTGATCAATTCACCCCTCCACTTT
15	NA	TRBJ2-2	TRBV7-3	NA	CASSGTGTVAGELFF	TGTGCCAGCAGCGGTACCGGGACTGTTGCCGGGGAGCTGTTTTTT
12	NA	TRBJ1-6	TRBV6-6	NA	CASSASNPPLHF	TGTGCCAGCAGCGCGTCGAATCCACCCCTCCACTTT
13	NA	TRBJ2-3	TRBV6-4	TRBD2	CASSGEAGDTQYF	TGTGCCAGCAGCGGAGAAGCGGGGGATACGCAGTATTTT
14	NA	TRBJ2-5	TRBV7-6	NA	CASSYRDNQETQYF	TGTGCCAGCAGCTACCGGGACAACCAAGAGACCCAGTACTTC
15	many	TRBJ2-6	TRBV30	NA	CACSGDLSGANVLTF	TGTGCCTGTTCCGGGGACCTCTCTGGGGCCAACGTCCTGACTTTC
15	large	TRBJ1-1	TRBV28	NA	CASAELRPGGTEAFF	TGTGCCAGCGCAGAGCTTCGTCCGGGAGGCACTGAAGCTTTCTTT
14	NA	TRBJ2-1	TRBV29-1	NA	CSGGNVNSYNEQFF	TGCAGCGGGGGGAATGTTAACTCCTACAATGAGCAGTTCTTC
14	NA	TRBJ2-5	TRBV29-1	TRBD2	CGVGLAGGQETQYF	TGCGGCGTGGGACTAGCGGGGGGGCAAGAGACCCAGTACTTC
16	few	TRBJ2-1	TRBV7-8	TRBD2	CASSQRFDSGGHEQFF	TGTGCCAGCAGCCAGAGGTTTGATAGCGGGGGACATGAGCAGTTCTTC
15	few	TRBJ1-5	TRBV10-3	TRBD1	CAISDPGQGRQPQHF	TGTGCCATCAGTGACCCGGGACAGGGGCGACAGCCCCAGCATTTT
13	NA	TRBJ1-6	TRBV28	TRBD1	CASTPQGYSPLHF	TGTGCCAGCACTCCACAGGGGTATTCACCCCTCCACTTT
14	few	TRBJ2-5	TRBV7-6	NA	CASSLAPGRETQYF	TGTGCCAGCAGCTTAGCCCCAGGGCGAGAGACCCAGTACTTC
15	few	TRBJ2-4	TRBV3-1	NA	CASSQTQLAKNIQYF	TGTGCCAGCAGCCAAACACAACTAGCCAAAAACATTCAGTACTTC
16	NA	TRBJ2-1	TRBV11-2	TRBD2	CASSERAGAPYNEQFF	TGTGCCAGCAGTGAGAGAGCGGGGGCCCCCTACAATGAGCAGTTCTTC
11	NA	TRBJ1-5	TRBV12-3/TRBV12-4	NA	CASSVDQPQHF	TGTGCCAGCTCGGTCGATCAGCCCCAGCATTTT
16	NA	TRBJ2-3	TRBV11-2	TRBD2	CASSSSGGAGADTQYF	TGTGCCAGCAGCTCCAGCGGGGGGGCTGGGGCAGATACGCAGTATTTT
17	few	TRBJ2-1	TRBV12-3/TRBV12-4	TRBD2	CASSSSGGLRPYNEQFF	TGTGCCAGCAGTTCTAGCGGGGGCCTGCGACCCTACAATGAGCAGTTCTTC
15	NA	TRBJ2-2	TRBV28	NA	CASSIPGTNTGELFF	TGTGCCAGCAGTATACCCGGGACTAACACCGGGGAGCTGTTTTTT
14	few	TRBJ2-2	TRBV7-2	NA	CASSSTSFGGELFF	TGTGCCAGCAGCTCCACTAGCTTCGGCGGGGAGCTGTTTTTT
14	NA	TRBJ2-2	TRBV5-1	NA	CASRGHENTGELFF	TGCGCCAGCCGAGGACACGAAAACACCGGGGAGCTGTTTTTT